This TCR beta chain comes out of a study of cytomegalovirus exposure and HLA in healthy donors (dated by TCRdb to about 2017). A note on the overall study: According to a later analysis, one platform produced both the 100 to 150 validation repertoires and the roughly 660 repertoires of the first cohort. The study was designed to test whether signatures of past pathogen exposure could be identified by cataloging public T cell receptors. Along with the approximately 600-subject first cohort, a separate validation cohort of some 130 different subjects was used. The study combined high-throughput TCR immunosequencing, statistical association of individual TCRs with disease status, and machine learning to predict cytomegalovirus infection status. Study-level results and caveats: In both the original and validation cohorts, the classifier was reported to diagnose cytomegalovirus status with high specificity and sensitivity. A later analysis had no HLA typing for the validation cohort, so co-occurrence there was scored across all 130 or so repertoires. In the study, about 150 TCR beta chains were listed as associated with cytomegalovirus. In vitro tests confirmed that a few of the cytomegalovirus-associated TCR beta chains recognize cytomegalovirus antigens. While some public TCRs were present in many individuals, most TCR sequences turned up only very rarely across donors. It was suggested by the authors that the approach could potentially be generalized to other disease states and immunological phenotypes. In a later analysis, TCRs clustered in the first cohort were found to also tend to co-occur in the 120 or so validation repertoires, with about 94% of cluster scores above 0.

The donors were included in the validation cohort of 120 subjects, a group kept apart from the roughly 670-subject first cohort. Library preparation employed the immunoSEQ multiplex PCR assay. On the study's bioinformatics: A statistical classification framework was built to diagnose cytomegalovirus status from the catalog of TCR beta chain sequences. TCRdb took this table from immuneACCESS and kept in-frame rearrangements with V and J called. Such tables lack part of the clones; where checked against another copy, unresolved V genes explain under half of the gap, and the rest is unexplained. V, J and clone size reflect that table, while D and trimming were determined from the DNA. The sample table records approximately 41,000 clones; about 93% of these occur just once. In total, the top ten clones hold over 3% of the sample. V sheds 0 bases and J sheds 7 bases, leaving 11 bases between their ends. The germline V gene provides CDR1 SGHRS and CDR2 YFSETQ. The CDR3 goes from the cysteine to the phenylalanine over 14 residues. Just CDR3 DNA is preserved here, 42 bases in frame from base 1.

A note on this clone: Its recognized antigen is unknown. No base quality information exists; no much larger clone differs at one position.

Material for sequencing was PBMCs. The rearrangement joined TRBV5-1 to TRBJ2-1, and possibly TRBD1, on 5 matching bases. The TCR sequence derives from a man younger than 30 in good health and CMV-seronegative. The CDR3 region: CASSLDRLGNEQFF. The DNA sequence is TGCGCCAGCAGCTTGGACAGGTTAGGAAATGAGCAGTTCTTC.